The clone carrying this T cell receptor beta chain was picked up a small number of times. As yet, its antigen is unknown. CDR3 length: 16 residues. Germline V gives CDR1 PRHDT, CDR2 FYEKMQ (reference sequence). Trimming took off 1 base at V and 0 bases at J, with 10 bases between the two ends. The entry originates in a study of STAT3 mutations in large granular lymphocyte leukemia. Study-wide context: Canonical activating STAT3 mutations were detected in roughly half of the longitudinally sequenced T-LGLL patients.

Generated by immunoSEQ multiplex PCR, the TCRdb table keeps only in-frame clones and is missing some. This table has several thousand clones, roughly four fifths appearing once. Study-wide points: At least one immunodominant TCR beta clonotype appeared in every T-cell large granular lymphocyte leukemia patient. Samples missed the first appearance of the clone. TCR clonotype switching after therapy occurred in about 30% of the 18 patients.

This TCR derives from a woman between 40 and 55 years old with T-cell large granular lymphocyte leukemia. Some clones in this sample may be carry-over from other donors' samples. Sequencing was done on a sample of peripheral blood mononuclear cells. J is TRBJ1-3 and V is TRBV13; D is uncertain. The CDR3 bases are TGTGCCAGCAGCTTAGCTTCTCTCCTCTCTGGAAACACCATATATTTT. It is translated as CASSLASLLSGNTIYF.